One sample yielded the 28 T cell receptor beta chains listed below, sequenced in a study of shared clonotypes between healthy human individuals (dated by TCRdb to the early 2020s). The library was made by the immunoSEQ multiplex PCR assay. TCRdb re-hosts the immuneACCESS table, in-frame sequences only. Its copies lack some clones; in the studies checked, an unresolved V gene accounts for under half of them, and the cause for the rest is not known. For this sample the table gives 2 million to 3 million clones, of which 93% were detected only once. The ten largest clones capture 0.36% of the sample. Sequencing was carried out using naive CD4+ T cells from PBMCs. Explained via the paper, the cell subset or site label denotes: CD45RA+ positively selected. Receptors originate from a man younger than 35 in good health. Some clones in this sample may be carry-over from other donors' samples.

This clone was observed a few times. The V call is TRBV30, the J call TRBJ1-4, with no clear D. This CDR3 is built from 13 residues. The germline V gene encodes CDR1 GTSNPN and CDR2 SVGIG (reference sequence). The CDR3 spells CALEGGPGEKLFF. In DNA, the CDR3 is TGTGCTTTGGAGGGTGGCCCCGGAGAAAAACTGTTTTTT.

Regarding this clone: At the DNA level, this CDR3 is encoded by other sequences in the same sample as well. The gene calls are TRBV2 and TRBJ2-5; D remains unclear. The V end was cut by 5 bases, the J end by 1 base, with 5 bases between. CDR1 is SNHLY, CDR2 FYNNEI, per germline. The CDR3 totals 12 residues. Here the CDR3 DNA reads TGTGCCAGCAGTCCCCGCCAAGAGACCCAGTACTTC. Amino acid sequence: CASSPRQETQYF.

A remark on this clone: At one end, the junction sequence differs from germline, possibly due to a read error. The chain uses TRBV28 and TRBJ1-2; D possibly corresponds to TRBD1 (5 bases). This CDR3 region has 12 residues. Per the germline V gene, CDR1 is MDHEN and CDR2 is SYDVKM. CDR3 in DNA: TGTGCCAGCAGTATGAACCGACAGAAAAAGGCCTTC. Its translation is CASSMNRQKKAF.

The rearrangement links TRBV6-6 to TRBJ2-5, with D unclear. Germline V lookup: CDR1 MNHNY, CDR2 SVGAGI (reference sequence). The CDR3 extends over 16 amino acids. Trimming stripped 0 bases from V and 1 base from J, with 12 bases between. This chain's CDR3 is CASSYSSRRPQETQYF. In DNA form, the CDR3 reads TGTGCCAGCAGTTACTCGTCAAGACGGCCCCAAGAGACCCAGTACTTC.

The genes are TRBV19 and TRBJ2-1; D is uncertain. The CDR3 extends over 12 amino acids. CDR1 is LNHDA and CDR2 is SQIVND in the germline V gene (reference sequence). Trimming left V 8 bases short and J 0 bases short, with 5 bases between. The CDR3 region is CASGISYNEQFF. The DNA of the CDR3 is TGTGCCAGTGGAATCTCCTACAATGAGCAGTTCTTC. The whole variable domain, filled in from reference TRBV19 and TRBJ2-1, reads DGGITQSPKYLFRKEGQNVTLSCEQNLNHDAMYWYRQDPGQGLRLIYYSQIVNDFQKGDIAEGYSVSREKKESFPLTVTSAQKNPTAFYLCASGISYNEQFFGPGTRLTVL.

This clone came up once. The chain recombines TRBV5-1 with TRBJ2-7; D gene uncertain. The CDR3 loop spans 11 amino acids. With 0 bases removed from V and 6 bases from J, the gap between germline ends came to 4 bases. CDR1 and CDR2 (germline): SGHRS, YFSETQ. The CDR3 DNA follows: TGCGCCAGCAGCTTGGCGCGCGAGCAGTACTTC. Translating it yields CASSLAREQYF. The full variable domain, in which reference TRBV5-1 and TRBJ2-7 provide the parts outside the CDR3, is KAGVTQTPRYLIKTRGQQVTLSCSPISGHRSVSWYQQTPGQGLQFLFEYFSETQRNKGNFPGRFSGRQFSNSRSEMNVSTLELGDSALYLCASSLAREQYFGPGTRLTVT.

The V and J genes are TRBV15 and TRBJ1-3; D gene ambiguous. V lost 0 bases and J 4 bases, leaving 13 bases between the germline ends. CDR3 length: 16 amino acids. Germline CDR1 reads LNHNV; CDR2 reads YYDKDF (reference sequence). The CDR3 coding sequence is TGTGCCACCAGCAGAGAAGGAGGGCGATTCGGAAACACCATATATTTT. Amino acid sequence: CATSREGGRFGNTIYF.

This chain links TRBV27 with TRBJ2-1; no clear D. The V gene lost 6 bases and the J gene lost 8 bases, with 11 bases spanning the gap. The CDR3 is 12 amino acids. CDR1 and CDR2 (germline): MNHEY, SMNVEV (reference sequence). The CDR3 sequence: CASRSLRDEQFF. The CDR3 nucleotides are TGTGCCAGCAGGTCTCTCCGCGATGAGCAGTTCTTC.

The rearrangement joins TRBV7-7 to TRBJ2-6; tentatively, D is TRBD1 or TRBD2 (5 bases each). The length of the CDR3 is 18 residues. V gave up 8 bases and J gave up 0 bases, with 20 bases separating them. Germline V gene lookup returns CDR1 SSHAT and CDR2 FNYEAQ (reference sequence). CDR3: CASPPGADLSSGANVLTF. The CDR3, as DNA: TGTGCCAGCCCCCCCGGGGCGGATCTTAGCTCTGGGGCCAACGTCCTGACTTTC. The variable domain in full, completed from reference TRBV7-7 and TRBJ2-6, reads GAGVSQSPRYKVTKRGQDVTLRCDPISSHATLYWYQQALGQGPEFLTYFNYEAQPDKSGLPSDRFSAERPEGSISTLTIQRTEQRDSAMYRCASPPGADLSSGANVLTFGAGSRLTVL.

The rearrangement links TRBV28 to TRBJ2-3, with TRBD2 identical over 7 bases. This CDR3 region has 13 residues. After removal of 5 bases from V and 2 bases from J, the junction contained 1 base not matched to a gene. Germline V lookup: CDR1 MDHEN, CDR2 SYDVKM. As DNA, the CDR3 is TGTGCCAGCAGTAGGGACTACACAGATACGCAGTATTTT. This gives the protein CASSRDYTDTQYF.

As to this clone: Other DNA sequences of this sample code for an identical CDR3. This CDR3 is CASSVVGSGETQYF. CDR3 nucleotide sequence: TGTGCCAGCAGCGTAGTGGGGAGCGGGGAGACCCAGTACTTC. V and J are TRBV9 and TRBJ2-5, with D perhaps TRBD2 (6 bases). CDR1 is SGDLS, CDR2 YYNGEE, per germline. The CDR3 length is 14 residues. The V gene lost 0 bases and the J gene lost 5 bases, with 11 bases spanning the gap.

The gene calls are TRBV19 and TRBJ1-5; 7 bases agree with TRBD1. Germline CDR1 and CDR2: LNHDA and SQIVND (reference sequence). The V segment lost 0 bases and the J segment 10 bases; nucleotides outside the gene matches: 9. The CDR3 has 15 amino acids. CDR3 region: CASSIDRTGRLPQHF. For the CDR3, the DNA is TGTGCCAGTAGTATAGATAGGACAGGCCGGTTACCCCAGCATTTT.

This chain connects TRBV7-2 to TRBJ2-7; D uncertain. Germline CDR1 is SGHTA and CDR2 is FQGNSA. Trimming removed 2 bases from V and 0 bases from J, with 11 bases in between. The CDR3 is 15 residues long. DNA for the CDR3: TGTGCCAGCAGCTTAATCGGATTAAGCTCCTACGAGCAGTACTTC. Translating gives CASSLIGLSSYEQYF.

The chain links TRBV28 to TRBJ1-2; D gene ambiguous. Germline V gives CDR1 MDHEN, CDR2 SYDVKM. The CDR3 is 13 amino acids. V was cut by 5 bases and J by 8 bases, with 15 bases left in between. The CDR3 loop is CASSPRPSSGYTF. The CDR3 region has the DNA TGTGCCAGCAGTCCCCGTCCTAGTTCAGGCTACACCTTC.

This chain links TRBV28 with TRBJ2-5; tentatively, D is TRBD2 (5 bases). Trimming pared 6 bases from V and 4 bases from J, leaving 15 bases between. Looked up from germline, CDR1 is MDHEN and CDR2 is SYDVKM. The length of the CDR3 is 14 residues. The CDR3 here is CASSLDLSLETQYF. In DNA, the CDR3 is TGTGCCAGCAGCCTGGACTTGAGCCTAGAGACCCAGTACTTC.

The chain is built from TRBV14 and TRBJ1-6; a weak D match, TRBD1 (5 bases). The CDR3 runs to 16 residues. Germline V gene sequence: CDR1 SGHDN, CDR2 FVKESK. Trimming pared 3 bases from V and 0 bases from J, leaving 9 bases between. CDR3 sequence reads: CASSQGVGSYNSPLHF. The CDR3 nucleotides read TGTGCCAGCAGCCAGGGGGTGGGCTCCTATAATTCACCCCTCCACTTT.

The DNA of the CDR3 is TGTGCCAGCAGTCCTGGGAGCGGGCCAGGCACAGATACGCAGTATTTT. This gives the protein CASSPGSGPGTDTQYF. V and J are TRBV11-3 and TRBJ2-3; tentatively, D is TRBD2 (6 bases). Germline lookup yields CDR1 SGHNT and CDR2 YENEEA. The CDR3 loop spans 16 amino acids. Trimming removed 6 bases at V and 1 base at J, with 17 bases between.

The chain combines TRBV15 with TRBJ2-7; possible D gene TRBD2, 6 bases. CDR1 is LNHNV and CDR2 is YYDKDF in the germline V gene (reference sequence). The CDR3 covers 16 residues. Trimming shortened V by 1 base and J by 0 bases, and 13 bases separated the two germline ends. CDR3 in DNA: TGTGCCACCAGCAGAGGATGGGGGGAACCCTCCTACGAGCAGTACTTC. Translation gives CATSRGWGEPSYEQYF.

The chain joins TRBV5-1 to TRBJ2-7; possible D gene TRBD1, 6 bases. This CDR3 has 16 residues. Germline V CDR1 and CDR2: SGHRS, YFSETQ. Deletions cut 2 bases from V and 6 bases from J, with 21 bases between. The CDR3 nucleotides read TGCGCCAGCAGCTTCTTTTTAAGGACAGATCCAGGCGAGCAGTACTTC. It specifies CASSFFLRTDPGEQYF. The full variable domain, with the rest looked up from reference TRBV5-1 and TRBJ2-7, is KAGVTQTPRYLIKTRGQQVTLSCSPISGHRSVSWYQQTPGQGLQFLFEYFSETQRNKGNFPGRFSGRQFSNSRSEMNVSTLELGDSALYLCASSFFLRTDPGEQYFGPGTRLTVT.

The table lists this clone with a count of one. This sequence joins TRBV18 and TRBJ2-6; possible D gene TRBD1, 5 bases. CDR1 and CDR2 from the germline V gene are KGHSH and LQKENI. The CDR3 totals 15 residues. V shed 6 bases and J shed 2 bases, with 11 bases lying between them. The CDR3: CASSKSGTGANVLTF. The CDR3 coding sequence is TGTGCCAGCTCCAAATCAGGGACTGGGGCCAACGTCCTGACTTTC.

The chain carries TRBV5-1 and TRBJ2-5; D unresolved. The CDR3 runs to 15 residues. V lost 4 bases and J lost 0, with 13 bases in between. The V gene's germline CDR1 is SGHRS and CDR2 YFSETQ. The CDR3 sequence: CASSPLTSNQETQYF. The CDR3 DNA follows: TGCGCCAGCAGCCCCTTGACGTCGAACCAAGAGACCCAGTACTTC.

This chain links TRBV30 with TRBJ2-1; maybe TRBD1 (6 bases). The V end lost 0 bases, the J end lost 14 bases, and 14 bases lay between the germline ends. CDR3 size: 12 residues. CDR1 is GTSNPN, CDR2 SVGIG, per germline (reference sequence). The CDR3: CAWSVTGQDEFF. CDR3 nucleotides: TGTGCCTGGAGTGTAACGGGACAAGACGAGTTCTTC. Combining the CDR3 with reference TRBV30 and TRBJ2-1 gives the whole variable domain SQTIHQWPATLVQPVGSPLSLECTVEGTSNPNLYWYRQAAGRGLQLLFYSVGIGQISSEVPQNLSASRPQDRQFILSSKKLLLSDSGFYLCAWSVTGQDEFFGPGTRLTVL.

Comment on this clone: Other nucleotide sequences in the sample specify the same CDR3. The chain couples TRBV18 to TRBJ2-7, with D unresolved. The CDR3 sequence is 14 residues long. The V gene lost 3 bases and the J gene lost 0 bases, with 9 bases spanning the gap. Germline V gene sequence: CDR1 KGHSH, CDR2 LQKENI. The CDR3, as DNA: TGTGCCAGCTCACCTTCTAGGGACTCCTACGAGCAGTACTTC. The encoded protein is CASSPSRDSYEQYF.

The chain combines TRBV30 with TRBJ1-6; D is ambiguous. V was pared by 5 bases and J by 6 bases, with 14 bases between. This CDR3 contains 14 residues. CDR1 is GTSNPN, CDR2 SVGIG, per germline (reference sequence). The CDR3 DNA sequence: TGTGCCTGGGCGGATCTGATCTTTAATTCACCCCTCCACTTT. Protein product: CAWADLIFNSPLHF.

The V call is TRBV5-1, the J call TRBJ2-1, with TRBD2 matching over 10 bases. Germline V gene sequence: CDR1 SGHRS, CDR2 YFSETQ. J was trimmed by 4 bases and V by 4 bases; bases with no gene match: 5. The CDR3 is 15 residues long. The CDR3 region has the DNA TGCGCCAGCAGCCCGGGGACTAGCGTTTACAATGAGCAGTTCTTC. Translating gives CASSPGTSVYNEQFF.

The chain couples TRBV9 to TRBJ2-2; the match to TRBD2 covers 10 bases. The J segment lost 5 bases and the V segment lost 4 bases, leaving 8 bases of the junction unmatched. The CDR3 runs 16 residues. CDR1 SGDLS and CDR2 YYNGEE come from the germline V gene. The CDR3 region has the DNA TGTGCCAGCAGCCCCCGGACTAGCGGAGGGACCGGGGAGCTGTTTTTT. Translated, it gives CASSPRTSGGTGELFF. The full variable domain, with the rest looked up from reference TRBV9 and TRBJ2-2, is DSGVTQTPKHLITATGQRVTLRCSPRSGDLSVYWYQQSLDQGLQFLIQYYNGEERAKGNILERFSAQQFPDLHSELNLSSLELGDSALYFCASSPRTSGGTGELFFGEGSRLTVL.

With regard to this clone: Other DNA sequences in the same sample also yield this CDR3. The CDR3 DNA reads TGTGCCAGCAGCCGGCAGGGCACTGAAGCTTTCTTT. Its translation: CASSRQGTEAFF. This sequence joins TRBV7-8 and TRBJ1-1, with TRBD1 as a possible D gene (5 bases). CDR1 SGHVS and CDR2 FQNEAQ come from the germline V gene. Trimming removed 5 bases at V and 4 bases at J, with 8 bases between. This CDR3 is 12 amino acids long.

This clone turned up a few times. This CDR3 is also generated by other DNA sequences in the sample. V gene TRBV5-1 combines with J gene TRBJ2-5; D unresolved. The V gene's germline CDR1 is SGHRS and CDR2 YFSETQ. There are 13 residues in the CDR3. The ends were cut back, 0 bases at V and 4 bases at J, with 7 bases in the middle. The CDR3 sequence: CASSLGSGETQYF. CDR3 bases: TGCGCCAGCAGCTTGGGGAGTGGAGAGACCCAGTACTTC.